This T cell receptor beta chain was identified during a study of blood T cells in healthy people across ages. A second roughly 6 to 11 cycle PCR used barcoded and J-beta primers. TCRdb reanalysed the 5' RACE reads using MiXCR and keeps one entry per CDR3 protein. Altogether roughly 1,700,000 distinct CDR3 sequences are present, roughly 28% being singletons, with the ten largest covering 7.7%. This clonotype came up many times. Its antigen is not identified. Whole-study findings and limits: Per million T cells, TCR beta diversity dropped roughly linearly as age increased.

The CDR3 is made up of 14 amino acids. The germline CDR1 and CDR2 sequences are LNHNV and YYDKDF (reference sequence). The J segment lost 7 bases and the V segment lost 7 bases, leaving 10 bases of the junction unmatched. Input material: blood. The receptor's source is a woman aged 30 to 39 in good health. This rearrangement joins TRBV15 to TRBJ2-7; 10 nucleotides line up with TRBD1. In DNA form, the CDR3 reads TGTGCCACCACCGTGGACAGGGGGGTCGGGGAGCAGTACTTC. Its protein is CATTVDRGVGEQYF.